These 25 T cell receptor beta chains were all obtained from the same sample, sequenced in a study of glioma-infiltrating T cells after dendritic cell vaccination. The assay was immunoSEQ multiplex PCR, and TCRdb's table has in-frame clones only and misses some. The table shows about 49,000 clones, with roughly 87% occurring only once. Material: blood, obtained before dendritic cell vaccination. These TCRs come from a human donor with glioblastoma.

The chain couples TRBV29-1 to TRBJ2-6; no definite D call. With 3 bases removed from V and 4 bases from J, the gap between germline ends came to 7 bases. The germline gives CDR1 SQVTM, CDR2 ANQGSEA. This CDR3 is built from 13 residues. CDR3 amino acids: CSVDPSGANVLTF. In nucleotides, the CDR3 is TGCAGCGTTGACCCTTCCGGGGCCAACGTCCTGACTTTC.

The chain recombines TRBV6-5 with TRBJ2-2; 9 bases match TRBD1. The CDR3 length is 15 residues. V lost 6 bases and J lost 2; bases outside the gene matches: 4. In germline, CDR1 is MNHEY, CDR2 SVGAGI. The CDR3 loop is CASSSGQGNTGELFF. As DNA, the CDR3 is TGTGCCAGCAGCTCGGGACAGGGCAACACCGGGGAGCTGTTTTTT.

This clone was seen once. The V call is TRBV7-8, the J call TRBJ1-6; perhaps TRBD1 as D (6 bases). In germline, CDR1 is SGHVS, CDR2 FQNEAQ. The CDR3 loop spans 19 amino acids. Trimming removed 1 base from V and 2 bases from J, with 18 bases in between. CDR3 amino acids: CASSLESGRGSPYNSPLHF. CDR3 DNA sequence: TGTGCCAGCAGCTTAGAGTCGGGGAGGGGGTCCCCCTATAATTCACCCCTCCACTTT.

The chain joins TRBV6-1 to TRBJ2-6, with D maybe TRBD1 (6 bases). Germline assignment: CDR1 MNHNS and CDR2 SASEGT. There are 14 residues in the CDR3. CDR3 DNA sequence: TGTGCGGTACAGGGTACTTCTGGGGCCAACGTCCTGACTTTC. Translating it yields CAVQGTSGANVLTF.

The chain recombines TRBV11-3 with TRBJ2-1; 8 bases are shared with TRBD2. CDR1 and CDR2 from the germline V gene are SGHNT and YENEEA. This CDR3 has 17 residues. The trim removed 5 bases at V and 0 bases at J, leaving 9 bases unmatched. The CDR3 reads CASSAPGGASSYNEQFF. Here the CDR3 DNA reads TGTGCCAGCAGCGCCCCCGGGGGGGCCTCCTCCTACAATGAGCAGTTCTTC.

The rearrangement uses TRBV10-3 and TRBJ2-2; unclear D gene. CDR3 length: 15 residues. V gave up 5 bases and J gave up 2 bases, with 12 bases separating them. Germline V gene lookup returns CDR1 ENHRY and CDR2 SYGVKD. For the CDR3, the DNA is TGTGCCATCAGTCCAGACTCGCGAAACACCGGGGAGCTGTTTTTT. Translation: CAISPDSRNTGELFF.

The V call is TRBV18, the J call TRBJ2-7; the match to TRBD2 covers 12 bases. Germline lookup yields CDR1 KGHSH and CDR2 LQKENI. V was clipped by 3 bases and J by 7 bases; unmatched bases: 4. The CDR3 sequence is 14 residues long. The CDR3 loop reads CASSPLAGGGEQYF. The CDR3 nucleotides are TGTGCCAGCTCACCCCTAGCGGGAGGGGGGGAGCAGTACTTC.

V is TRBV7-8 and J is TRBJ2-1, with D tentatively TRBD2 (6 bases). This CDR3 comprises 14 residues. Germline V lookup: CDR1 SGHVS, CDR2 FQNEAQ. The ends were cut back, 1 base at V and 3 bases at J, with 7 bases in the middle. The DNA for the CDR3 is TGTGCCAGCAGCTTAGAAGCGGGCTACAATGAGCAGTTCTTC. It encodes CASSLEAGYNEQFF.

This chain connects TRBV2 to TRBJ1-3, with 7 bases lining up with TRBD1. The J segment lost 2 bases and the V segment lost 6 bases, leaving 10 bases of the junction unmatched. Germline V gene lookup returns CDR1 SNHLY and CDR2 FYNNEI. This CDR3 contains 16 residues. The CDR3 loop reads CASRRGTQGTGNTIYF. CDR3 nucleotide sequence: TGTGCCAGCAGGCGAGGAACACAGGGGACTGGAAACACCATATATTTT.

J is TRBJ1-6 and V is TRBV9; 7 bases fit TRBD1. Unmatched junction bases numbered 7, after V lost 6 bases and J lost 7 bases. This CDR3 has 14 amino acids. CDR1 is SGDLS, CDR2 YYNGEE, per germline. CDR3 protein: CASTRTGGNSPLHF. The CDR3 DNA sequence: TGTGCCAGCACGCGGACAGGAGGAAATTCACCCCTCCACTTT.

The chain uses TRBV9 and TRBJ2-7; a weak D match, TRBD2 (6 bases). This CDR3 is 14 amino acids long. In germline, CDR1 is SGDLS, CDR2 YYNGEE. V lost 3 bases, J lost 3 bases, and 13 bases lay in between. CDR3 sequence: CASSEGTLGYEQYF. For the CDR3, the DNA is TGTGCCAGCAGCGAGGGGACTTTAGGCTACGAGCAGTACTTC. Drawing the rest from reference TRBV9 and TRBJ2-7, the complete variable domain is DSGVTQTPKHLITATGQRVTLRCSPRSGDLSVYWYQQSLDQGLQFLIQYYNGEERAKGNILERFSAQQFPDLHSELNLSSLELGDSALYFCASSEGTLGYEQYFGPGTRLTVT.

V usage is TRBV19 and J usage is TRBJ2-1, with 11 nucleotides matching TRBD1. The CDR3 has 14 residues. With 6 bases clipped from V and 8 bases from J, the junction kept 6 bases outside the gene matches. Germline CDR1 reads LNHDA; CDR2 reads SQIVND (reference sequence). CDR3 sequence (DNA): TGTGCCAGTAGCTCGGACAGGGGGCGGGATGAGCAGTTCTTC. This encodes CASSSDRGRDEQFF.

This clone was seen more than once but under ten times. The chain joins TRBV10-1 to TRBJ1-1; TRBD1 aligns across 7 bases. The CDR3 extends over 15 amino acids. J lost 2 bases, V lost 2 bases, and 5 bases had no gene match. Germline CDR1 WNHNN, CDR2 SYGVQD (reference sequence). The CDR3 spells CASSEGSGGNTEAFF. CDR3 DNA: TGCGCCAGCAGTGAGGGTTCAGGGGGAAACACTGAAGCTTTCTTT.

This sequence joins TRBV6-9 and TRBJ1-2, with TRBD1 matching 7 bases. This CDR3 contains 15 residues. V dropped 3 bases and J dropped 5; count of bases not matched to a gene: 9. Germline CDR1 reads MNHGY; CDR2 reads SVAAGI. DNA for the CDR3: TGTGCCAGCAGTTACTTAAAGACAGGGTTTTATGGCTACACCTTC. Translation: CASSYLKTGFYGYTF.

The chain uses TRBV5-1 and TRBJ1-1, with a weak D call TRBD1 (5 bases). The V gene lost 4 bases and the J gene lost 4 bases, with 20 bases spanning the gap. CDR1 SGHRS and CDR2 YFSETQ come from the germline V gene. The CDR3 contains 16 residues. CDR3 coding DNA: TGCGCCAGCAGCCTTTTGGGGTGGGGGGACGCCACTGAAGCTTTCTTT. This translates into CASSLLGWGDATEAFF. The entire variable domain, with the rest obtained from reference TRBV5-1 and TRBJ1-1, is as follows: KAGVTQTPRYLIKTRGQQVTLSCSPISGHRSVSWYQQTPGQGLQFLFEYFSETQRNKGNFPGRFSGRQFSNSRSEMNVSTLELGDSALYLCASSLLGWGDATEAFFGQGTRLTVV.

The CDR3 DNA follows: TGTGCCAGCACCCTATCGGGACAGGGTGGGGCAGATACGCAGTATTTT. The encoded protein is CASTLSGQGGADTQYF. This rearrangement joins TRBV9 to TRBJ2-3, with 9 bases matching TRBD1. Per germline, CDR1 SGDLS and CDR2 YYNGEE. J was trimmed by 4 bases and V by 6 bases; bases with no gene match: 12. The CDR3 is 16 amino acids.

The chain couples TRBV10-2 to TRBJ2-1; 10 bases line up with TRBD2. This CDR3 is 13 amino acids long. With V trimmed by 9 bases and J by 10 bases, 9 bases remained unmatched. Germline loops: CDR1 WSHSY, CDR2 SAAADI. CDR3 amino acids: CASVAGGRGEQFF. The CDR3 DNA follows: TGCGCCAGTGTAGCGGGAGGACGAGGGGAGCAGTTCTTC.

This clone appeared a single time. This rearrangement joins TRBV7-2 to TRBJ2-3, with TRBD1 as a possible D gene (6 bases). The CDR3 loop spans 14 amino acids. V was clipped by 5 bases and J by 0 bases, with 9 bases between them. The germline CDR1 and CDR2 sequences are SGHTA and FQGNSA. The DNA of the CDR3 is TGTGCCAGCAGCGTACAGGGTAGCACAGATACGCAGTATTTT. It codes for CASSVQGSTDTQYF.

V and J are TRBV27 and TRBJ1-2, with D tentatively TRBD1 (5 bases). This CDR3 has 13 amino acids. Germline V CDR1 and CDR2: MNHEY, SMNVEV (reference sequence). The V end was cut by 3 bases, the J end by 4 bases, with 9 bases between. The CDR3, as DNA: TGTGCCAGCAGTTTGGGGCAGCTCTATGGCTACACCTTC. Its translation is CASSLGQLYGYTF.

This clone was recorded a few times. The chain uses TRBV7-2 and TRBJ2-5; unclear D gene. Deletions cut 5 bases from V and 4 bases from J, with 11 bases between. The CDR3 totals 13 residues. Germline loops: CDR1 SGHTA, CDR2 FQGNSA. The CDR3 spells CASSPHARETQYF. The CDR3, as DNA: TGTGCCAGCAGCCCCCACGCTAGAGAGACCCAGTACTTC.

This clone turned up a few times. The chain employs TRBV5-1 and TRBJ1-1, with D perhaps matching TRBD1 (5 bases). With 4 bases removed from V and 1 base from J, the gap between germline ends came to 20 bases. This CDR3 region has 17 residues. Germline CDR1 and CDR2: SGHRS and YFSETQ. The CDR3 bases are TGCGCCAGCAGCGAAGCCCAAGGGGTTGGGTGGAACACTGAAGCTTTCTTT. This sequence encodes CASSEAQGVGWNTEAFF.

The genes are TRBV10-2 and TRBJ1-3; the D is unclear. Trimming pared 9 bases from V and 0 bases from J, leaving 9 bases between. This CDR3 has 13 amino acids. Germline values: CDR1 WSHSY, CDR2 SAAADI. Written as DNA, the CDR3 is TGCGCCAGTAGAGTAAACTCTGGAAACACCATATATTTT. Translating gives CASRVNSGNTIYF.

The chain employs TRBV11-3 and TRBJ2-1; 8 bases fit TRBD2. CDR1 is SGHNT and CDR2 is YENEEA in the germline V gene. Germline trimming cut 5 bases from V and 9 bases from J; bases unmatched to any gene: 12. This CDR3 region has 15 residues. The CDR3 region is CASSPNSGNKVEQFF. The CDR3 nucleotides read TGTGCCAGCAGCCCCAATAGCGGGAATAAGGTTGAGCAGTTCTTC.

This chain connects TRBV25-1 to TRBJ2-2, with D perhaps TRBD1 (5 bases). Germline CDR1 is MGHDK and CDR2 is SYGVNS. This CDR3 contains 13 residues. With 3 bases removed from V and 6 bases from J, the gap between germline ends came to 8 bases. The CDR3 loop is CASSDRAAGELFF. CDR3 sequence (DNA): TGTGCCAGCAGTGACAGGGCGGCCGGGGAGCTGTTTTTT.

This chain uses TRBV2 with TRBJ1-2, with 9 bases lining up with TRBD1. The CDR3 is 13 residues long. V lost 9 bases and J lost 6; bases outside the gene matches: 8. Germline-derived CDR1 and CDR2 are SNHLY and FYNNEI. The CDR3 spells CASNLQGANGYTF. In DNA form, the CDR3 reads TGTGCCAGTAATTTACAGGGGGCGAATGGCTACACCTTC.